This TCR beta chain came from a study of blood T cell repertoires in COVID-19. At the level of the study: Material from acute and convalescent COVID-19 was sourced from the United States, Italy and Spain.

The CDR3 sequence is 15 residues long. With 0 bases removed from V and 4 bases from J, the gap between germline ends came to 10 bases. Germline CDR1 and CDR2: SGHTA and FQGNSA. Sequencing used immunoSEQ multiplex PCR; TCRdb keeps in-frame clones, though not all of them. In the table there are 200,000 to 250,000 clones, 88% of which are singletons. V and J are TRBV7-2 and TRBJ1-5; the D gene is possibly TRBD1 (6 bases). The sample taken for sequencing was peripheral blood. This clonotype was obtained from a woman between 55 and 75 years old with acute or convalescent COVID-19. The CDR3 region is CASSLARGENQPQHF. DNA for the CDR3: TGTGCCAGCAGCTTAGCCAGGGGAGAGAATCAGCCCCAGCATTTT.